Following are 5 T cell receptor beta chains from one sample sequenced in a study of blood T cell repertoires in COVID-19. Sequencing used immunoSEQ multiplex PCR; TCRdb keeps in-frame clones, though not all of them. The sample includes roughly 55,000 clones, about 86% of them seen just once. Sequencing was carried out using peripheral blood. The source of these receptors is a man between 65 and 79 years old with active COVID-19.

The CDR3 loop is CASSPGTGYTEAFF. CDR3 DNA: TGCGCCAGCAGCCCGGGGACAGGGTACACTGAAGCTTTCTTT. The genes are TRBV5-1 and TRBJ1-1; 9 bases line up with TRBD1. The CDR3 contains 14 residues. J gave up 3 bases and V 4 bases, and 4 bases lay outside the gene matches. Germline loops: CDR1 SGHRS, CDR2 YFSETQ.

This chain uses TRBV5-4 with TRBJ1-4; TRBD1 agrees at 7 bases. The germline CDR1 and CDR2 sequences are SGHNT and YYREEE (reference sequence). The J segment lost 7 bases and the V segment lost 4 bases, leaving 10 bases of the junction unmatched. The CDR3 has 15 residues. The CDR3 sequence: CASSRAQGPAEKLFF. The CDR3 region has the DNA TGTGCCAGCAGCCGGGCACAGGGGCCAGCTGAAAAACTGTTTTTT.

The CDR3 reads CASSVGQLNTGELFF. The CDR3 DNA sequence: TGTGCCAGCAGCGTAGGTCAACTCAACACCGGGGAGCTGTTTTTT. The chain has TRBV9 and TRBJ2-2; D is undetermined. The CDR3 runs 15 residues. Germline lookup yields CDR1 SGDLS and CDR2 YYNGEE. The ends were cut back, 0 bases at V and 2 bases at J, with 8 bases in the middle.

The rearrangement joins TRBV6-5 to TRBJ1-5; TRBD1 is a possible D gene (5 bases). This CDR3 comprises 14 residues. V dropped 5 bases and J dropped 2 bases, with 10 bases sitting between them. In germline, CDR1 is MNHEY, CDR2 SVGAGI. For the CDR3, the DNA is TGTGCCAGCAGTACCCAGGGCCGCAATCAGCCCCAGCATTTT. This sequence encodes CASSTQGRNQPQHF.

This chain joins TRBV7-2 and TRBJ1-2, with TRBD1 identical over 7 bases. The CDR3 has 16 residues. V lost 5 bases, J lost 4 bases, and 13 bases stayed unmatched. Germline V gene data show CDR1 as SGHTA and CDR2 as FQGNSA. CDR3 in DNA: TGTGCCAGCAGCCCAGGGCTGGGACAGACGTTCTATGGCTACACCTTC. This codes for CASSPGLGQTFYGYTF.